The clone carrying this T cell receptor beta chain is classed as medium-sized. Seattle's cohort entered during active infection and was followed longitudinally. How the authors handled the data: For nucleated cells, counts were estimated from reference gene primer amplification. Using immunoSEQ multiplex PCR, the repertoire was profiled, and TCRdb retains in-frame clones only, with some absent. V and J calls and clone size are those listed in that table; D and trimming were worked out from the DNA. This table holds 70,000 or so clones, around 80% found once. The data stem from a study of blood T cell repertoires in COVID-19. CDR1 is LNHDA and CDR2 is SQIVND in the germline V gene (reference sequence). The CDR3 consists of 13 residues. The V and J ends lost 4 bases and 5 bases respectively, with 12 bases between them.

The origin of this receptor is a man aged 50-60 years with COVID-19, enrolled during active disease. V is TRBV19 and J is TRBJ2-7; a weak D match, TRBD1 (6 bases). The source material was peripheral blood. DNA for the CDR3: TGTGCCAGTAGTAGGGACATTGGGAACGAGCAGTACTTC. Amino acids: CASSRDIGNEQYF.